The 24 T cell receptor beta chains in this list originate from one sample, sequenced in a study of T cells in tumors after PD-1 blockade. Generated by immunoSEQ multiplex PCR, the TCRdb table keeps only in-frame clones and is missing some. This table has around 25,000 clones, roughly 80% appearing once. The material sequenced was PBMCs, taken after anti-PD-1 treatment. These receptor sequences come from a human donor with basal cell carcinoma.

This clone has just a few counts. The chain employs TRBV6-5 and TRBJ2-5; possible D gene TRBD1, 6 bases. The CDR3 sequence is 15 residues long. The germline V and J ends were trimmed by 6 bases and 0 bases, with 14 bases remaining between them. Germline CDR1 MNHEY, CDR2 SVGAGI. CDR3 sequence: CASSPDDRYQETQYF. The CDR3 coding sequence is TGTGCCAGCAGCCCCGACGACAGGTACCAAGAGACCCAGTACTTC.

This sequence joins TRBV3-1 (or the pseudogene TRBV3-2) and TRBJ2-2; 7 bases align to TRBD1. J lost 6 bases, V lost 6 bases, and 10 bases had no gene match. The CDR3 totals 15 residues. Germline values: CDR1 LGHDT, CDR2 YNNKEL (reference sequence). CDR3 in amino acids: CASSPRQGRAGELFF. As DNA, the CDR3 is TGTGCCAGCAGTCCCCGACAGGGTCGAGCCGGGGAGCTGTTTTTT.

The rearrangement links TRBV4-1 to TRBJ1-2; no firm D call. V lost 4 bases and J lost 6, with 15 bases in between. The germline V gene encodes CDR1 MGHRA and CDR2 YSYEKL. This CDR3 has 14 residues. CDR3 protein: CASSLDRGRNGYTF. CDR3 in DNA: TGCGCCAGCAGCCTTGATAGAGGACGCAATGGCTACACCTTC.

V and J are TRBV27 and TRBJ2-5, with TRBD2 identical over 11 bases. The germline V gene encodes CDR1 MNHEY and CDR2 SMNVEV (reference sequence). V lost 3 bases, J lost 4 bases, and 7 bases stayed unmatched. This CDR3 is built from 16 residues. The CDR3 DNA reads TGTGCCAGCAGTTTTCAGCCTAGCGGGGGGCGAGAGACCCAGTACTTC. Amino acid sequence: CASSFQPSGGRETQYF.

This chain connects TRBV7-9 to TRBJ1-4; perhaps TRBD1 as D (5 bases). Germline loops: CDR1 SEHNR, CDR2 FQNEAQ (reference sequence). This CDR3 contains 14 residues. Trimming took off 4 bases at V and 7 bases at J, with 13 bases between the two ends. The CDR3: CASSSRDLGEKLFF. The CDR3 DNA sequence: TGTGCCAGCAGCTCACGGGACTTGGGTGAAAAACTGTTTTTT.

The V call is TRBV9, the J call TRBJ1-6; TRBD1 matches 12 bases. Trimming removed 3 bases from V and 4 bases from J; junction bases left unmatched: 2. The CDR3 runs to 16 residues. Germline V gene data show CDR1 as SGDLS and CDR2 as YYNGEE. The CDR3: CASSGGQGAYNSPLHF. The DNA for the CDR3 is TGTGCCAGCAGCGGGGGACAGGGGGCTTATAATTCACCCCTCCACTTT.

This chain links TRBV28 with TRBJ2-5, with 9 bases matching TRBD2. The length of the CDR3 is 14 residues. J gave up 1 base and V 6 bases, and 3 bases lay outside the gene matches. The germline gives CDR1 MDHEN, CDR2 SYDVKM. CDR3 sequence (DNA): TGTGCCAGCAGCATACTAGCGGGCCAAGAGACCCAGTACTTC. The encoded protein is CASSILAGQETQYF.

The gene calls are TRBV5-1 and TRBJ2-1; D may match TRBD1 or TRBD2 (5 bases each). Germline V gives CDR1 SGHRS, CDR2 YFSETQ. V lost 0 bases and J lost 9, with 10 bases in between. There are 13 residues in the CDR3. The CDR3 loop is CASSLVGAGEQFF. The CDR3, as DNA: TGCGCCAGCAGCTTGGTCGGGGCCGGTGAGCAGTTCTTC.

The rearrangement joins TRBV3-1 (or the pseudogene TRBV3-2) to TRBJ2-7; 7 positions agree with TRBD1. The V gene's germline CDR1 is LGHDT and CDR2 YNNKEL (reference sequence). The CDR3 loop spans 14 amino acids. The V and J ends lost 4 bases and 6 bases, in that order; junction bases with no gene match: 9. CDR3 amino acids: CASSPQIGGVEQYF. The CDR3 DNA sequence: TGTGCCAGCAGCCCCCAAATAGGGGGCGTCGAGCAGTACTTC.

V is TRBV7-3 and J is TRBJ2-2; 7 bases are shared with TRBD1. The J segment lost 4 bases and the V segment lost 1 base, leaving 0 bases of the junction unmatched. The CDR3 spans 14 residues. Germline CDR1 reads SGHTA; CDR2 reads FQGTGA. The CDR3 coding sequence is TGTGCCAGCAGCTTAAACAGGGGCACCGGGGAGCTGTTTTTT. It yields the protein CASSLNRGTGELFF.

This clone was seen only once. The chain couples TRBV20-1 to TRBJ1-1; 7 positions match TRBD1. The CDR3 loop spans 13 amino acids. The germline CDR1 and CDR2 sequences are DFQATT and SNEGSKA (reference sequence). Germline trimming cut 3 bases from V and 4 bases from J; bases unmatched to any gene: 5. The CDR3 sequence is CSASRRQGTEAFF. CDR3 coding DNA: TGCAGTGCTAGTCGTAGACAGGGCACTGAAGCTTTCTTT.

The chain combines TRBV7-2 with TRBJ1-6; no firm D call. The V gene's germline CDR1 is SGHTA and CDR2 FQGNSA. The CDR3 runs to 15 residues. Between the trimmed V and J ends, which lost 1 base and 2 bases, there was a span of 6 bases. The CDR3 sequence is CASSLDAAYNSPLHF. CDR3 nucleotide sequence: TGTGCCAGCAGCTTAGATGCAGCCTATAATTCACCCCTCCACTTT.

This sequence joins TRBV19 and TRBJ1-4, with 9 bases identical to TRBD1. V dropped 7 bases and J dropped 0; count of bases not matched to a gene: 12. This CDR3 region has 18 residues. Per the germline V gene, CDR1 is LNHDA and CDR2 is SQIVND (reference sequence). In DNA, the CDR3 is TGTGCCAGTAATCGACCGGGACAGGGAGTTGCAACTAATGAAAAACTGTTTTTT. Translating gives CASNRPGQGVATNEKLFF.

In DNA form, the CDR3 reads TGTGCCAGCACCATAGACAGACAGGGCGCTAATGAAAAACTGTTTTTT. Residues: CASTIDRQGANEKLFF. The gene calls are TRBV7-8 and TRBJ1-4, with 7 bases identical to TRBD1. V shed 7 bases, J shed 3 bases, and the junction held 11 bases outside the gene matches. CDR3 length: 16 residues. The germline V gene has CDR1 SGHVS and CDR2 FQNEAQ. Looking up the rest from reference TRBV7-8 and TRBJ1-4 gives the full variable domain: GAGVSQSPRYKVAKRGQDVALRCDPISGHVSLFWYQQALGQGPEFLTYFQNEAQLDKSGLPSDRFFAERPEGSVSTLKIQRTQQEDSAVYLCASTIDRQGANEKLFFGSGTQLSVL.

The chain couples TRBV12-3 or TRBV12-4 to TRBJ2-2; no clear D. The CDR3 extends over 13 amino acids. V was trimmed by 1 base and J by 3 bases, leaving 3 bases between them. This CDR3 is CASSLGDTGELFF. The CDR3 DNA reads TGTGCCAGCAGTTTAGGGGACACCGGGGAGCTGTTTTTT.

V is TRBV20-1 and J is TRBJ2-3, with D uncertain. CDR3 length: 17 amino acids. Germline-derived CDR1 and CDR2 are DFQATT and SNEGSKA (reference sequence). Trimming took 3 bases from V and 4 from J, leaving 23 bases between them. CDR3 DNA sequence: TGCAGTGCTAGTCCCCTGTCGGACGCATTAAGGGCAGATACGCAGTATTTT. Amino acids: CSASPLSDALRADTQYF.

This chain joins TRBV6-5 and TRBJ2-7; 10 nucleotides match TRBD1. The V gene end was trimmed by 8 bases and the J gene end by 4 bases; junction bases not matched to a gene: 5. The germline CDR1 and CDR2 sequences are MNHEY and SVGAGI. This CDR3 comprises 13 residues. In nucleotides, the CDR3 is TGTGCCAGCGATCGGGACAGGGGATACGAGCAGTACTTC. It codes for CASDRDRGYEQYF.

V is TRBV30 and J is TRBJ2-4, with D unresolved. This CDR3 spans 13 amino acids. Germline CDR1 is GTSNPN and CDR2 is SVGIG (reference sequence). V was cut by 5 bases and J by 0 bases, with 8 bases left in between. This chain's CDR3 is CAWQQLAKNIQYF. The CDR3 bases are TGTGCCTGGCAGCAGCTAGCCAAAAACATTCAGTACTTC.

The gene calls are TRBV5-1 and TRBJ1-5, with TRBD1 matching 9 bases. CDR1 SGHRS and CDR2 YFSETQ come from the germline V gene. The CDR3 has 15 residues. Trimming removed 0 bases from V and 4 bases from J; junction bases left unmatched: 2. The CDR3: CASSLGTGVNQPQHF. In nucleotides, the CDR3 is TGCGCCAGCAGCTTGGGGACAGGGGTAAATCAGCCCCAGCATTTT.

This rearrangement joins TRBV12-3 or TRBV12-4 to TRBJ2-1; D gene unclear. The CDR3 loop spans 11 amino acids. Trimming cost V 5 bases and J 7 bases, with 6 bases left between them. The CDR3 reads CASSASNEQFF. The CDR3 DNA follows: TGTGCCAGCAGTGCTAGTAATGAGCAGTTCTTC.

The CDR3 DNA reads as TGTGCCATCAGTGTTAACAACAGGGGCGGCTCTATAAATGAGCAGTTCTTC. It codes for CAISVNNRGGSINEQFF. This sequence joins TRBV10-3 and TRBJ2-1, with 7 bases matching TRBD1. The CDR3 is 17 amino acids. Germline lookup yields CDR1 ENHRY and CDR2 SYGVKD. The trim removed 4 bases at V and 7 bases at J, leaving 16 bases unmatched.

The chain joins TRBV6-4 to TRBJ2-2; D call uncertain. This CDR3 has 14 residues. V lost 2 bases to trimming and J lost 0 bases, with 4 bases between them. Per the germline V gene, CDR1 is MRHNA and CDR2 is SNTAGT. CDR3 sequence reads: CASSDESNTGELFF. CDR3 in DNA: TGTGCCAGCAGTGACGAGTCGAACACCGGGGAGCTGTTTTTT.

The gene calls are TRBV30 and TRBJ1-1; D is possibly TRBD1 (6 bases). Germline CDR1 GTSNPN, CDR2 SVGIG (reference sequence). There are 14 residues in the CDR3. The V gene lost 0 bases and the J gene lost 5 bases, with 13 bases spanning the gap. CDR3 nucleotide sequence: TGTGCCTGGAGTGTACGGGGGCGGTGGACTGAAGCTTTCTTT. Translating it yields CAWSVRGRWTEAFF.

The CDR3 protein is CASSLSGGEQYF. CDR3 bases: TGTGCCAGCAGCCTATCAGGGGGGGAGCAGTACTTC. The chain employs TRBV7-9 and TRBJ2-7; D may be TRBD1 (7 bases). Per germline, CDR1 SEHNR and CDR2 FQNEAQ (reference sequence). The CDR3 extends over 12 amino acids. V lost 5 bases to trimming and J lost 7 bases, with 12 bases between them.